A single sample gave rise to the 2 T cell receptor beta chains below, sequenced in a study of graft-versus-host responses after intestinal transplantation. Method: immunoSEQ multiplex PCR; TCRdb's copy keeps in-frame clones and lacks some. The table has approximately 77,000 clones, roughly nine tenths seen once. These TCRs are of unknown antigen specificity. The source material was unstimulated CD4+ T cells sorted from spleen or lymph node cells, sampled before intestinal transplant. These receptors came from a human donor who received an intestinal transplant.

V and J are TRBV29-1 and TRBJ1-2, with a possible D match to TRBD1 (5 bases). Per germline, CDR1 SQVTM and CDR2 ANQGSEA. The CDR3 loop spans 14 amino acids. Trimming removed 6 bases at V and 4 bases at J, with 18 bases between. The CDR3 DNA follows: TGCAGCGTCCGCGAGGCATGGACACCCTATGGCTACACCTTC. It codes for CSVREAWTPYGYTF.

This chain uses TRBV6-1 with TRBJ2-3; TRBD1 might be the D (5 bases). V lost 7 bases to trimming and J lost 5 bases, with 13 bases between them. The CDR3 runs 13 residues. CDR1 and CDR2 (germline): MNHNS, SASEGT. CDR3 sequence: CASTKLDRDTQYF. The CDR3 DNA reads TGTGCCAGCACAAAACTCGACAGAGATACGCAGTATTTT.